This T cell receptor (beta chain) stems from a study of blood T cell repertoires in COVID-19. Across the study: Samples of COVID-19 (acute and convalescent) were obtained from the United States, Italy and Spain.

The CDR3 is 14 amino acids. CDR1 is MDHEN, CDR2 SYDVKM, per germline. The V and J ends lost 5 bases and 2 bases, in that order; junction bases with no gene match: 4. Sequencing was performed with immunoSEQ multiplex PCR; in TCRdb, only in-frame clones are kept and a portion is missing. The sample contains 150,000 to 200,000 clones, about four fifths of which appear only once. The chain employs TRBV28 and TRBJ2-7; 9 nucleotides line up with TRBD1. The sequencing input was peripheral blood. This receptor was obtained from a man aged 65-85 years who had recovered from COVID-19. The CDR3 is CASSQGQGPYEQYF. The CDR3 nucleotides read TGTGCCAGCAGTCAAGGACAGGGGCCCTACGAGCAGTACTTC.